This is a list of T cell receptor beta chains from one sample in a study of blood T cell repertoires in COVID-19. The method was immunoSEQ multiplex PCR; TCRdb's version includes in-frame clones alone and lacks a portion of them. The table records some 150,000 clones, under 90% of them present only once. The sequencing input was peripheral blood. Receptors were obtained from a woman in her 70s with COVID-19, enrolled during active disease. Both conserved end residues are part of each CDR3. Each record gives: J gene, clone size, V gene, D gene, CDR3 protein, CDR3 DNA. A D gene is named only where the DNA matches it firmly. Clone size is not always given. Where it is, it says once, few, many or a class for expanded clones.

TRBJ2-5	-	TRBV3-1/TRBV3-2	-	CASSLRTDQETQYF	TGTGCCAGCAGCCTTCGGACTGACCAAGAGACCCAGTACTTC
TRBJ2-2	few	TRBV29-1	-	CSVRSGANTGELFF	TGCAGCGTTAGGAGCGGAGCAAACACCGGGGAGCTGTTTTTT
TRBJ1-5	once	TRBV6-5	TRBD1	CASRQGSSNQPQHF	TGTGCCAGCAGACAGGGGAGTAGCAATCAGCCCCAGCATTTT
TRBJ1-3	-	TRBV2	TRBD1	CASRTQGAGNTIYF	TGTGCCAGCAGGACACAGGGGGCGGGAAACACCATATATTTT
TRBJ2-2	-	TRBV7-9	TRBD1	CASSFRGTVAGELFF	TGTGCCAGCAGCTTTAGAGGGACAGTCGCCGGGGAGCTGTTTTTT
TRBJ1-5	-	TRBV3-1/TRBV3-2	-	CASSQEGLGQPQHF	TGTGCCAGCAGCCAAGAGGGGCTGGGCCAGCCCCAGCATTTT
TRBJ1-6	-	TRBV5-1	-	CASSSLTGRFSPLHF	TGCGCCAGCAGCTCTTTGACGGGTCGATTTTCACCCCTCCACTTT
TRBJ2-3	-	TRBV9	TRBD2	CASSPPPRLAGWVTDTQYF	TGTGCCAGCAGCCCCCCCCCTCGGCTAGCGGGGTGGGTCACAGATACGCAGTATTTT
TRBJ1-1	-	TRBV28	TRBD1	CASSPRNRGRGTEAFF	TGTGCCAGCAGTCCACGGAACAGGGGGCGCGGCACTGAAGCTTTCTTT
TRBJ1-2	few	TRBV5-6	-	CASSLPGNYGYTF	TGTGCCAGCAGCTTGCCCGGTAACTATGGCTACACCTTC
TRBJ2-6	once	TRBV7-9	-	CASSHSGANVLTF	TGTGCCAGCAGCCATTCTGGGGCCAACGTCCTGACTTTC
TRBJ2-5	-	TRBV27	-	CASSLNSYQETQYF	TGTGCCAGCAGCCTAAATAGCTACCAAGAGACCCAGTACTTC
TRBJ2-2	-	TRBV28	TRBD1	CASSPSRGLIGELFF	TGTGCCAGCAGTCCCAGCAGGGGGCTCATCGGGGAGCTGTTTTTT
TRBJ1-4	once	TRBV7-9	-	CASSTRATNEKLFF	TGTGCCAGCAGCACGAGAGCAACTAATGAAAAACTGTTTTTT
TRBJ2-3	-	TRBV5-1	-	CASSKALASDTQYF	TGCGCCAGCAGCAAAGCTCTAGCTTCGGATACGCAGTATTTT
TRBJ1-1	-	TRBV19	-	CASSIFPPPTGQNTEAFF	TGTGCCAGTAGTATTTTCCCCCCCCCAACAGGGCAGAACACTGAAGCTTTCTTT
TRBJ2-3	-	TRBV27	TRBD2	CASTPSGGAEAQYF	TGTGCCAGCACCCCTAGCGGGGGGGCCGAAGCGCAGTATTTT
TRBJ1-1	-	TRBV2	TRBD1	CASSTGDRTEAFF	TGTGCCAGCAGTACAGGGGACCGGACTGAAGCTTTCTTT
TRBJ2-3	-	TRBV4-1	TRBD2	CASSQRSGGADTQYF	TGCGCCAGCAGCCAAAGATCCGGGGGGGCCGATACGCAGTATTTT
TRBJ2-7	-	TRBV7-2	TRBD2	CASSFYGGGPRGEQYF	TGTGCCAGCAGCTTTTATGGGGGAGGGCCCCGAGGCGAGCAGTACTTC
TRBJ1-1	-	TRBV11-2	TRBD1	CASSLVGDSYTEAFF	TGTGCCAGCAGCTTAGTTGGGGACAGTTACACTGAAGCTTTCTTT
TRBJ1-1	-	TRBV9	-	CASSPPYVVSGYTEAFF	TGTGCCAGCAGCCCTCCATATGTGGTTAGCGGTTACACTGAAGCTTTCTTT
TRBJ2-7	-	TRBV28	-	CASSPQRTYEQYF	TGTGCCAGCAGCCCCCAGCGGACCTACGAGCAGTACTTC
TRBJ1-2	few	TRBV6-5	-	CASRTGPFPRSGYTF	TGTGCCAGCAGAACAGGCCCGTTCCCGCGCAGTGGCTACACCTTC
TRBJ2-2	-	TRBV19	-	CASSIRGGQPGSGELFF	TGTGCCAGTAGTATTAGAGGTGGACAGCCAGGATCCGGGGAGCTGTTTTTT
TRBJ1-1	-	TRBV10-3	-	CAISEWETGVTEAFF	TGTGCCATCAGTGAGTGGGAAACGGGAGTGACTGAAGCTTTCTTT
TRBJ1-1	-	TRBV6-5	-	CASTPGNTEAFF	TGTGCCAGCACCCCCGGGAACACTGAAGCTTTCTTT
TRBJ1-5	-	TRBV29-1	-	CSVENRTGRDGQPQHF	TGCAGCGTTGAGAACCGAACAGGGAGGGACGGTCAGCCCCAGCATTTT
TRBJ1-2	-	TRBV19	TRBD1	CASSKRPGTVANYGYTF	TGTGCCAGTAGTAAGAGACCAGGGACAGTCGCTAACTATGGCTACACCTTC
TRBJ1-1	-	TRBV6-5	TRBD1	CASRQGVNTEAFF	TGTGCCAGCCGCCAGGGGGTGAACACTGAAGCTTTCTTT
TRBJ1-6	-	TRBV9	-	CASSPTGTGSPLHF	TGTGCCAGCAGCCCAACAGGCACTGGGTCACCCCTCCACTTT
TRBJ1-3	-	TRBV5-1	-	CASRPLDSRSGNTIYF	TGCGCCAGCAGACCACTGGACAGCCGCTCTGGAAACACCATATATTTT
TRBJ1-1	-	TRBV20-1	-	CSVRREVEAFF	TGCAGTGTAAGGAGGGAGGTTGAAGCTTTCTTT
TRBJ1-1	few	TRBV27	-	CASSLGVGRNTEAFF	TGTGCCAGCAGTTTAGGGGTGGGGAGGAACACTGAAGCTTTCTTT
TRBJ1-6	-	TRBV28	TRBD1	CASSFRGRNSPLHF	TGTGCCAGCAGTTTTAGGGGGCGGAATTCACCCCTCCACTTT
TRBJ2-1	-	TRBV4-1	TRBD2	CASSQGDTSGRGNEQFF	TGCGCCAGCAGCCAAGGGGATACTAGCGGGAGGGGCAATGAGCAGTTCTTC
TRBJ2-5	-	TRBV29-1	TRBD2	CSLLPGLAQETQYF	TGCAGCCTCTTACCGGGACTAGCTCAAGAGACCCAGTACTTC
TRBJ1-1	-	TRBV25-1	TRBD1	CASSERQGSLNTEAFF	TGTGCCAGCAGTGAACGACAGGGGAGCCTAAACACTGAAGCTTTCTTT
TRBJ1-3	few	TRBV7-9	-	CASRQRRESDTIYF	TGTGCCAGCAGACAAAGACGGGAATCGGACACCATATATTTT
TRBJ2-4	-	TRBV5-1	TRBD2	CASSHRAGTSVAAKNIQYF	TGCGCCAGCAGCCACCGCGCCGGGACTAGCGTCGCGGCCAAAAACATTCAGTACTTC
TRBJ1-5	-	TRBV6-1	-	CASREGGSQPQHF	TGTGCCAGCAGGGAAGGAGGGAGTCAGCCCCAGCATTTT